This T cell receptor (beta chain) came from a study of control samples from healthy donors and cancer patients. Assay: immunoSEQ multiplex PCR; the TCRdb copy retains only in-frame clones and omits some. The table has around 84,000 clones, 70% to 85% seen once. The CDR3 runs 13 residues. The V gene's germline CDR1 is MNHEY and CDR2 SMNVEV (reference sequence). Trimming stripped 6 bases from V and 1 base from J, with 9 bases between. The sequence came from a man in his fifties or sixties with head and neck cancer. This chain joins TRBV27 and TRBJ1-1; D gene unclear. The source material was PBMCs. The CDR3 loop is CASRLLGNTEAFF. CDR3 DNA: TGTGCCAGCAGACTGCTCGGGAACACTGAAGCTTTCTTT.